The 31 T cell receptor beta chains listed next were all sequenced from one sample in a study of OX40 agonist ivuxolimab in advanced cancers. Profiled with immunoSEQ multiplex PCR; TCRdb holds only in-frame clones, not every one. The sample carries 60,000 to 90,000 clones, about nine tenths recorded once. This material consisted of CD4+ or CD8+ T cells sorted from blood, taken in a trial of the OX40 agonist ivuxolimab. These receptors came from an adult with an advanced solid tumor such as melanoma, head and neck, liver or kidney cancer.

The table lists this clone with a count of one. This rearrangement joins TRBV2 to TRBJ2-1; 7 bases are shared with TRBD1. The ends lost 5 bases at V and 5 bases at J; junction bases unmatched: 6. The CDR3 length is 14 residues. Looked up from germline, CDR1 is SNHLY and CDR2 is FYNNEI. The CDR3 coding sequence is TGTGCCAGCAGTTTACAGGGGCCCAACAATGAGCAGTTCTTC. It yields the protein CASSLQGPNNEQFF.

The chain uses TRBV5-1 and TRBJ2-1; D unresolved. CDR1 SGHRS and CDR2 YFSETQ come from the germline V gene. V was cut by 4 bases and J by 8 bases, with 16 bases left in between. CDR3 size: 14 residues. In nucleotides, the CDR3 is TGCGCCAGCAGCCCGGTGACCCCGGGCTATGAGCAGTTCTTC. This encodes CASSPVTPGYEQFF.

The rearrangement links TRBV5-1 to TRBJ2-1; the D gene is possibly TRBD2 (5 bases). V was shortened by 4 bases and J by 7 bases, with 12 bases between the two germline ends. The CDR3 spans 13 residues. Germline CDR1 SGHRS, CDR2 YFSETQ. The CDR3 loop is CASSRRPGNEQFF. The CDR3 bases are TGCGCCAGCAGCCGCAGGCCGGGGAATGAGCAGTTCTTC.

This chain links TRBV14 with TRBJ2-3, with a weak D call TRBD2 (5 bases). This CDR3 is built from 15 residues. CDR1 is SGHDN and CDR2 is FVKESK in the germline V gene. Trimming cost V 2 bases and J 0 bases, with 9 bases left between them. For the CDR3, the DNA is TGTGCCAGCAGCCAACGCGGGTTTAGCACAGATACGCAGTATTTT. Translating gives CASSQRGFSTDTQYF.

The gene calls are TRBV18 and TRBJ1-6; a possible D gene is TRBD1 (5 bases). The CDR3 loop spans 14 amino acids. The V end lost 5 bases, the J end lost 10 bases, and 15 bases lay between the germline ends. Germline V CDR1 and CDR2: KGHSH, LQKENI. The chain's CDR3 is CASSEGNTVSPLHF. CDR3 DNA sequence: TGTGCCAGCTCAGAGGGGAATACGGTATCACCCCTCCACTTT.

The chain recombines TRBV5-1 with TRBJ2-6, with D unresolved. Germline V gives CDR1 SGHRS, CDR2 YFSETQ. V was trimmed by 6 bases and J by 0 bases, leaving 10 bases between them. The CDR3 is 15 residues long. The CDR3 loop is CASNFGNSGANVLTF. CDR3 sequence (DNA): TGCGCCAGCAATTTCGGAAACTCTGGGGCCAACGTCCTGACTTTC.

As to this clone: This sample includes further DNA sequences coding for the same CDR3. The chain joins TRBV2 to TRBJ1-4; D is uncertain. Trimming cost V 5 bases and J 8 bases, with 9 bases left between them. CDR3 length equals 12 residues. Per the germline V gene, CDR1 is SNHLY and CDR2 is FYNNEI. As DNA, the CDR3 is TGTGCCAGCAGTCGAACGGGAGAAAAACTGTTTTTT. Protein product: CASSRTGEKLFF. Looking up the rest from reference TRBV2 and TRBJ1-4 gives the full variable domain: EPEVTQTPSHQVTQMGQEVILRCVPISNHLYFYWYRQILGQKVEFLVSFYNNEISEKSEIFDDQFSVERPDGSNFTLKIRSTKLEDSAMYFCASSRTGEKLFFGSGTQLSVL.

The chain employs TRBV6-5 and TRBJ1-2, with TRBD1 matching 9 bases. Germline lookup yields CDR1 MNHEY and CDR2 SVGAGI. With V trimmed by 6 bases and J by 4 bases, 3 bases remained unmatched. This CDR3 spans 13 amino acids. In DNA, the CDR3 is TGTGCCAGCAGAGACAGGGGGAGCTATGGCTACACCTTC. This translates into CASRDRGSYGYTF.

This chain connects TRBV28 to TRBJ1-2; no firm D call. The germline CDR1 and CDR2 sequences are MDHEN and SYDVKM. The germline V and J ends were trimmed by 4 bases and 1 base, with 4 bases remaining between them. This CDR3 comprises 12 residues. The CDR3 region is CASSSNNYGYTF. Here the CDR3 DNA reads TGTGCCAGCAGTTCGAATAACTATGGCTACACCTTC.

The CDR3 region is CSVEGVANEKLFF. DNA for the CDR3: TGCAGCGTTGAAGGGGTGGCTAATGAAAAACTGTTTTTT. The chain couples TRBV29-1 to TRBJ1-4; D call uncertain. V shed 1 base and J shed 3 bases, with 6 bases lying between them. The length of the CDR3 is 13 residues. Germline V CDR1 and CDR2: SQVTM, ANQGSEA.

The chain recombines TRBV7-2 with TRBJ2-6; unclear D gene. Per the germline V gene, CDR1 is SGHTA and CDR2 is FQGNSA. This CDR3 spans 15 amino acids. With 5 bases removed from V and 1 base from J, the gap between germline ends came to 9 bases. The CDR3 here is CASSPDPSGANVLTF. The CDR3 DNA sequence: TGTGCCAGCAGCCCAGATCCATCTGGGGCCAACGTCCTGACTTTC. The full variable domain, completed using reference TRBV7-2 and TRBJ2-6, is GAGVSQSPSNKVTEKGKDVELRCDPISGHTALYWYRQSLGQGLEFLIYFQGNSAPDKSGLPSDRFSAERTGGSVSTLTIQRTQQEDSAVYLCASSPDPSGANVLTFGAGSRLTVL.

V gene TRBV5-1 combines with J gene TRBJ2-1, with D unclear. In germline, CDR1 is SGHRS, CDR2 YFSETQ. Trimming cost V 1 base and J 5 bases, with 13 bases left between them. The CDR3 is 15 amino acids. CDR3 bases: TGCGCCAGCAGCTTGAGCCCACTACCGGACAATGAGCAGTTCTTC. Protein sequence: CASSLSPLPDNEQFF.

This rearrangement joins TRBV20-1 to TRBJ1-2; D gene unclear. The CDR3 covers 11 residues. Per the germline V gene, CDR1 is DFQATT and CDR2 is SNEGSKA (reference sequence). V was trimmed by 7 bases and J by 1 base, leaving 7 bases between them. This chain's CDR3 is CSGKGNYGYTF. The CDR3 coding sequence is TGCAGTGGGAAGGGTAACTATGGCTACACCTTC.

The chain has TRBV5-4 and TRBJ1-1; D is uncertain. Trimming shortened V by 4 bases and J by 1 base, and 11 bases separated the two germline ends. Germline V gene sequence: CDR1 SGHNT, CDR2 YYREEE (reference sequence). This CDR3 comprises 14 residues. CDR3 loop: CASSPLASNTEAFF. In DNA form, the CDR3 reads TGTGCCAGCAGCCCTTTGGCCTCGAACACTGAAGCTTTCTTT.

CDR3 amino acids: CASSFSSNQPQHF. The CDR3 DNA reads TGTGCCAGCAGTTTCTCATCGAATCAGCCCCAGCATTTT. The chain links TRBV7-2 to TRBJ1-5; no clear D. The CDR3 covers 13 residues. Germline V CDR1 and CDR2: SGHTA, FQGNSA. V was trimmed by 6 bases and J by 4 bases, leaving 10 bases between them.

The chain employs TRBV4-2 and TRBJ1-5, with no clear D. Trimming cost V 4 bases and J 4 bases, with 8 bases left between them. There are 13 residues in the CDR3. Germline-derived CDR1 and CDR2 are LGHNA and YNFKEQ. The CDR3 spells CASSPQYNQPQHF. CDR3 in DNA: TGTGCCAGCAGCCCCCAATATAATCAGCCCCAGCATTTT.

The CDR3 region is CAVTLSGETQYF. DNA of the CDR3: TGTGCCGTAACCCTTTCGGGGGAGACCCAGTACTTC. J is TRBJ2-5 and V is TRBV30, with a possible D match to TRBD2 (5 bases). Trimming left V 8 bases short and J 5 bases short, with 15 bases between. This CDR3 has 12 residues. Per germline, CDR1 GTSNPN and CDR2 SVGIG (reference sequence).

The rearrangement joins TRBV6-5 to TRBJ1-5; D is undetermined. This CDR3 contains 13 residues. In germline, CDR1 is MNHEY, CDR2 SVGAGI. Trimming left V 2 bases short and J 3 bases short, with 5 bases between. The CDR3, as DNA: TGTGCCAGCAGTTACAGTTTCAATCAGCCCCAGCATTTT. It yields the protein CASSYSFNQPQHF.

The chain is built from TRBV4-1 and TRBJ2-3; D uncertain. The CDR3 covers 15 residues. V lost 0 bases and J lost 5, with 12 bases in between. Germline values: CDR1 MGHRA, CDR2 YSYEKL. CDR3: CASSQETDYLDTQYF. CDR3 nucleotide sequence: TGCGCCAGCAGCCAAGAGACCGATTACCTAGATACGCAGTATTTT.

This clone was seen once. This sequence joins TRBV5-4 and TRBJ2-7; D is perhaps TRBD1 (5 bases). CDR3 length equals 13 residues. V was pared by 4 bases and J by 3 bases, with 11 bases between. Germline V gives CDR1 SGHNT, CDR2 YYREEE (reference sequence). This CDR3 reads CASSPKGDYEQYF. CDR3 nucleotides: TGTGCCAGCAGCCCTAAAGGGGACTACGAGCAGTACTTC.

This clone was observed a handful of times. V usage is TRBV19 and J usage is TRBJ1-1; tentatively, D is TRBD1 (6 bases). Germline CDR1 and CDR2: LNHDA and SQIVND (reference sequence). Trimming took 7 bases from V and 5 from J, leaving 14 bases between them. The CDR3 is 13 residues long. In DNA form, the CDR3 reads TGTGCCAGTACCGTCAATACAGGGACTGAAGCTTTCTTT. Its protein is CASTVNTGTEAFF.

V gene TRBV29-1 combines with J gene TRBJ2-3, with 11 bases identical to TRBD1. The trim removed 6 bases at V and 6 bases at J, leaving 8 bases unmatched. Germline CDR1 and CDR2: SQVTM and ANQGSEA. This CDR3 region has 14 residues. This CDR3 reads CSVRGQGAGDTQYF. The CDR3 DNA reads as TGCAGCGTCCGAGGACAGGGGGCCGGGGATACGCAGTATTTT.

The chain couples TRBV27 to TRBJ2-7; 9 nucleotides agree with TRBD1. CDR1 is MNHEY and CDR2 is SMNVEV in the germline V gene (reference sequence). Losses at the gene ends were 5 bases for V and 2 bases for J; bases not matched to a gene: 4. This CDR3 has 14 residues. CDR3 sequence reads: CASSLDRGAYEQYF. The CDR3, as DNA: TGTGCCAGCAGTCTGGACAGGGGTGCCTACGAGCAGTACTTC.

Only one count was recorded for this clone. The V gene is TRBV4-3, the J gene TRBJ1-4, with D uncertain. Looked up from germline, CDR1 is LGHNA and CDR2 is YSLEER. This CDR3 is built from 16 residues. V lost 4 bases and J 7 bases, leaving 19 bases between the germline ends. The DNA for the CDR3 is TGCGCCAGCAGCCGGGAGGTTGGGTTGCGGAGTGAAAAACTGTTTTTT. It translates to CASSREVGLRSEKLFF.

The chain carries TRBV6-6 and TRBJ2-3; the D gene is possibly TRBD1 (5 bases). In germline, CDR1 is MNHNY, CDR2 SVGAGI (reference sequence). V lost 2 bases to trimming and J lost 1 base, with 10 bases between them. The CDR3 consists of 15 residues. For the CDR3, the DNA is TGTGCCAGCAGTTACCGGGCCAGGGGCACAGATACGCAGTATTTT. Amino acid sequence: CASSYRARGTDTQYF.

This clone was seen a handful of times. This chain uses TRBV9 with TRBJ2-2; D is unresolved. CDR3 length: 14 amino acids. The germline V gene encodes CDR1 SGDLS and CDR2 YYNGEE. Trimming left V 0 bases short and J 4 bases short, with 7 bases between. The CDR3 coding sequence is TGTGCCAGCAGCGTAGATTTGGGCACCGGGGAGCTGTTTTTT. Translating gives CASSVDLGTGELFF.

V gene TRBV6-5 combines with J gene TRBJ2-7; the match to TRBD1 covers 7 bases. Germline CDR1 MNHEY, CDR2 SVGAGI. The CDR3 covers 13 residues. V was clipped by 7 bases and J by 0 bases; unmatched bases: 3. The CDR3 region has the DNA TGTGCCAGCAACGACAGGGACTCCTACGAGCAGTACTTC. Residues: CASNDRDSYEQYF.

The rearrangement uses TRBV5-1 and TRBJ2-2, with D possibly being TRBD1 or TRBD2 (5 bases each). Germline CDR1 is SGHRS and CDR2 is YFSETQ. Trimming left V 4 bases short and J 7 bases short, with 17 bases between. The CDR3 length is 15 residues. The CDR3 here is CASSVGTGRGGELFF. CDR3 bases: TGCGCCAGCAGCGTAGGGACGGGGCGAGGCGGGGAGCTGTTTTTT.

The chain recombines TRBV27 with TRBJ2-4; D not resolved. Trimming removed 10 bases from V and 1 base from J, with 26 bases in between. This CDR3 has 18 amino acids. Germline lookup yields CDR1 MNHEY and CDR2 SMNVEV (reference sequence). This chain's CDR3 is CATLRALQVGLAKNIQYF. In nucleotides, the CDR3 is TGTGCCACCCTTCGAGCTTTGCAGGTCGGTCTGGCCAAAAACATTCAGTACTTC.

The CDR3 region is CASSPKTGGRYEQYF. The CDR3 bases are TGTGCCAGCAGTCCCAAGACAGGGGGGCGGTACGAGCAGTACTTC. The chain employs TRBV6-1 and TRBJ2-7, with 9 bases identical to TRBD1. V shed 5 bases and J 4 bases; nucleotides not matched to a gene: 9. This CDR3 spans 15 amino acids. CDR1 and CDR2 (germline): MNHNS, SASEGT.

The chain uses TRBV6-1 and TRBJ1-5, with TRBD1 as a possible D gene (5 bases). Deletions cut 4 bases from V and 4 bases from J, with 17 bases between. Germline V CDR1 and CDR2: MNHNS, SASEGT. The CDR3 loop spans 16 amino acids. The CDR3 DNA reads as TGTGCCAGCAGTGTTTATTCGGGGGTCGCGAATCAGCCCCAGCATTTT. It codes for CASSVYSGVANQPQHF.